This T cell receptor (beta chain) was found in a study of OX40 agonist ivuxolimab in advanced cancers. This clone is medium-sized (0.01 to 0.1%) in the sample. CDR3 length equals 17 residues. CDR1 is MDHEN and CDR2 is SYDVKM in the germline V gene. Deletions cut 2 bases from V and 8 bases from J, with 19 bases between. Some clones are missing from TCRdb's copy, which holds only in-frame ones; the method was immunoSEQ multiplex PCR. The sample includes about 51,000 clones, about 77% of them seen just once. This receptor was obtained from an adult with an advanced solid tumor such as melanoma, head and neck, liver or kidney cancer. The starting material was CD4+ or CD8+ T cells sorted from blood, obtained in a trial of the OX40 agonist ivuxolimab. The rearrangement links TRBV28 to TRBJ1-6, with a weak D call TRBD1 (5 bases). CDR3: CASSLGGYGGNDSPLHF. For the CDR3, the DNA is TGTGCCAGCAGTTTAGGGGGGTATGGGGGTAATGATTCACCCCTCCACTTT.